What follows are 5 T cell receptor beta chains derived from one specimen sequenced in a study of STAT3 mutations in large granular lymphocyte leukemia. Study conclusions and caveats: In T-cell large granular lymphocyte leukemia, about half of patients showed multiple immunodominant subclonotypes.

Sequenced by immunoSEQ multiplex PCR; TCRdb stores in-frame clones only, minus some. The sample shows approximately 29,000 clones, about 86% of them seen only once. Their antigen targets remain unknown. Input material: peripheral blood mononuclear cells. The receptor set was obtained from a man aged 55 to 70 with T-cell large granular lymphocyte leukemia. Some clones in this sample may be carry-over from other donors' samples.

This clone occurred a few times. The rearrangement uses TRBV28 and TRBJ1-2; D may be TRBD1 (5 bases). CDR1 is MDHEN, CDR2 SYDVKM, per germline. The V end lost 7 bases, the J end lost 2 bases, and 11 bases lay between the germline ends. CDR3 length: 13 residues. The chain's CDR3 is CASMGGRNYGYTF. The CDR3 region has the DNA TGTGCCAGCATGGGGGGGAGGAACTATGGCTACACCTTC.

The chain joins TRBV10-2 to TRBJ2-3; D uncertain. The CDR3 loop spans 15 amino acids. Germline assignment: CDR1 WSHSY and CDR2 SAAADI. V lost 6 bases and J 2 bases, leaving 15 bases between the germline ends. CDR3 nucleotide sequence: TGCGCCAGCAGAGACCATTTGATTACCACAGATACGCAGTATTTT. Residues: CASRDHLITTDTQYF.

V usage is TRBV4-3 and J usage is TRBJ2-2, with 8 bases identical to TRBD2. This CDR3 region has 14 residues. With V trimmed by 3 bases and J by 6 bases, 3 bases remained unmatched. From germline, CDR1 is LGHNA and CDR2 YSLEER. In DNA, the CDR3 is TGCGCCAGCAGCCACGCGGGACTAGCCGGGGAGCTGTTTTTT. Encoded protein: CASSHAGLAGELFF.

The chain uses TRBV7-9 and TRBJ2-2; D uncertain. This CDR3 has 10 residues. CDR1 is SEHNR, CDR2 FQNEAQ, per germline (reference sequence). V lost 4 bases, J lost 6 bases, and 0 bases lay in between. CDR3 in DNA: TGTGCCAGCAGCTCCGGGGAGCTGTTTTTT. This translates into CASSSGELFF.

The DNA for the CDR3 is TGTGCCAGCAGTGCTGAGAGAACTAGCAATCAGCCCCAGCATTTT. Its translation: CASSAERTSNQPQHF. This chain connects TRBV6-1 to TRBJ1-5, with no clear D. The CDR3 contains 15 residues. The germline V gene encodes CDR1 MNHNS and CDR2 SASEGT. V lost 4 bases to trimming and J lost 0 bases, with 10 bases between them.